The clone carrying this TCR beta chain appeared many times. These data are taken from a study of spatial heterogeneity in lung cancer. Study-level information: Detected beta-chain sequences consistently exceeded alpha-chain sequences. Averaged across combinations, each unique TCR and UMI pairing appeared more than ten times in raw reads, which were uncorrected.

Looked up from germline, CDR1 is MDHEN and CDR2 is SYDVKM. The CDR3 is 14 residues long. Between the trimmed V and J ends, which lost 4 bases and 7 bases, there was a span of 13 bases. Time point here: sample taken at primary tumor resection. Unsorted samples of tumor, nontumor lung or frozen PBMC had their whole RNA sequenced. Samples were obtained from around 73 donors, all untreated early-stage non-small cell lung cancer patients. MiXCR was run by TCRdb on the 5' RACE reads, yielding one entry per CDR3 protein. The sample lists about 82,000 distinct CDR3 sequences; 10% to 15% were seen once. V and J are TRBV28 and TRBJ2-2; D remains unclear. Sequenced material: PBMCs, taken at surgery. The sequence came from a male donor with early-stage non-small cell lung cancer. The CDR3 here is CASSSQAPGGELFF. The CDR3, as DNA: TGTGCCAGCAGTTCCCAGGCTCCGGGCGGGGAGCTGTTTTTT.